Below, 25 T cell receptor beta chains from the same sample are listed, as sequenced in a study of blood T cell repertoires in COVID-19. Some clones are missing from TCRdb's copy, which holds only in-frame ones; the method was immunoSEQ multiplex PCR. The table lists 200,000 or so clones, roughly 90% of them singletons. The sample comprised PBMCs or T cells enriched from blood (not recorded which). These TCRs come from a woman aged 25 to 45 who had recovered from COVID-19.

A note on this clone: This specimen includes other DNA sequences encoding the same CDR3. The chain joins TRBV25-1 to TRBJ1-1, with a tentative D call TRBD1 (6 bases). The V end lost 8 bases, the J end lost 2 bases, and 9 bases lay between the germline ends. Germline V gene sequence: CDR1 MGHDK, CDR2 SYGVNS. This CDR3 spans 12 amino acids. For the CDR3, the DNA is TGTGCCAGCTCCAGGGGTAACACTGAAGCTTTCTTT. Protein: CASSRGNTEAFF.

The V and J genes are TRBV3-1 (or the pseudogene TRBV3-2) and TRBJ1-6, with D perhaps TRBD1 (6 bases). Germline CDR1 LGHDT, CDR2 YNNKEL (reference sequence). CDR3 length: 19 amino acids. V gave up 0 bases and J gave up 5 bases, with 20 bases separating them. In nucleotides, the CDR3 is TGTGCCAGCAGCCAAGATCAAGCCCCACAGGGCTGGAATAATTCACCCCTCCACTTT. Translation gives CASSQDQAPQGWNNSPLHF.

This rearrangement joins TRBV19 to TRBJ2-7; 7 bases line up with TRBD1. The CDR3 sequence is 17 residues long. Germline V gives CDR1 LNHDA, CDR2 SQIVND (reference sequence). Losses at the gene ends were 5 bases for V and 0 bases for J; bases not matched to a gene: 13. This CDR3 reads CASSLTTGTAISYEQYF. In DNA form, the CDR3 reads TGTGCCAGTAGTCTCACTACCGGGACAGCAATCTCCTACGAGCAGTACTTC.

The V and J genes are TRBV5-1 and TRBJ1-1; perhaps TRBD1 as D (6 bases). In germline, CDR1 is SGHRS, CDR2 YFSETQ. Trimming removed 0 bases from V and 7 bases from J, with 19 bases in between. The CDR3 loop spans 16 amino acids. The CDR3 protein is CASSLASAGEVSEAFF. The CDR3 DNA is TGCGCCAGCAGCTTGGCCTCGGCAGGGGAAGTGAGTGAAGCTTTCTTT.

J is TRBJ1-5 and V is TRBV2; D ambiguous. Germline lookup yields CDR1 SNHLY and CDR2 FYNNEI. Trimming took 6 bases from V and 9 from J, leaving 21 bases between them. The CDR3 spans 15 residues. CDR3 sequence (DNA): TGTGCCAGCAGGTCGGCCGGAGTTAAAACATCGCCCCAGCATTTT. Translation: CASRSAGVKTSPQHF.

CDR3 protein: CASSYGQTQETQYF. The CDR3 bases are TGTGCCAGCAGTTACGGGCAAACTCAAGAGACCCAGTACTTC. The chain is built from TRBV6-5 and TRBJ2-5; D remains unclear. From germline, CDR1 is MNHEY and CDR2 SVGAGI. The length of the CDR3 is 14 residues. The ends were cut back, 2 bases at V and 2 bases at J, with 9 bases in the middle.

Remarks on this clone: One junction end does not reproduce the germline sequence, and a read error may be involved. The chain links TRBV7-7 to TRBJ1-5; TRBD1 matches at 7 bases. This CDR3 spans 19 amino acids. CDR1 is SSHAT and CDR2 is FNYEAQ in the germline V gene (reference sequence). CDR3 in DNA: TGTGCTAGCAGCCCGGGACAGAGCGTATATGGGTATAGCAATCAGCCCCAGCATTTT. Translation: CASSPGQSVYGYSNQPQHF.

The chain is built from TRBV3-1 (or the pseudogene TRBV3-2) and TRBJ2-5; tentative D call: TRBD2 (5 bases). Trimming removed 5 bases from V and 2 bases from J, with 12 bases in between. The germline CDR1 and CDR2 sequences are LGHDT and YNNKEL (reference sequence). The CDR3 spans 14 residues. CDR3: CASSTPGGQETQYF. In nucleotides, the CDR3 is TGTGCCAGCAGCACCCCCGGCGGGCAAGAGACCCAGTACTTC.

This clone appeared a single time. The chain carries TRBV5-1 and TRBJ1-1; 7 bases are shared with TRBD1. J gave up 6 bases and V 0 bases, and 2 bases lay outside the gene matches. The germline gives CDR1 SGHRS, CDR2 YFSETQ. There are 13 residues in the CDR3. In DNA, the CDR3 is TGCGCCAGCAGCTTGGGTCAGGGGGCTGAAGCTTTCTTT. Residues: CASSLGQGAEAFF.

This clone appeared once. The chain links TRBV27 to TRBJ2-3; 12 bases match TRBD2. Germline V gives CDR1 MNHEY, CDR2 SMNVEV (reference sequence). The ends lost 5 bases at V and 2 bases at J; junction bases unmatched: 8. The length of the CDR3 is 17 residues. For the CDR3, the DNA is TGTGCCAGCAGTATACTAGCGGGGGGAGGTCCCACAGATACGCAGTATTTT. Its protein product is CASSILAGGGPTDTQYF.

V usage is TRBV6-2 or TRBV6-3 and J usage is TRBJ1-2, with TRBD1 matching over 8 bases. V was clipped by 2 bases and J by 5 bases; unmatched bases: 1. In germline, CDR1 is MNHEY, CDR2 SVGEGT. The CDR3 has 13 amino acids. The CDR3 region is CASSYRTGYGYTF. DNA of the CDR3: TGTGCCAGCAGTTACAGGACAGGGTATGGCTACACCTTC.

This clone was seen more than once but under ten times. CDR3 sequence (DNA): TGCGCCAGCAGCTTGGGGAGTCATAGCAATCAGCCCCAGCATTTT. This translates into CASSLGSHSNQPQHF. The chain is built from TRBV5-1 and TRBJ1-5, with no clear D. V lost 0 bases and J lost 0, with 7 bases in between. This CDR3 has 15 amino acids. Germline V gene lookup returns CDR1 SGHRS and CDR2 YFSETQ.

The table lists this clone with a few counts. The gene calls are TRBV7-2 and TRBJ1-5; 8 nucleotides match TRBD1. V lost 5 bases, J lost 7 bases, and 10 bases stayed unmatched. Germline V CDR1 and CDR2: SGHTA, FQGNSA. The CDR3 consists of 15 residues. CDR3 DNA sequence: TGTGCCAGCAGCCGTCGGTCAGGGGGCTTCCAGCCCCAGCATTTT. Translating gives CASSRRSGGFQPQHF.

The chain is built from TRBV2 and TRBJ2-1, with D unresolved. Germline-derived CDR1 and CDR2 are SNHLY and FYNNEI. The CDR3 length is 15 residues. V lost 1 base and J 4 bases, leaving 11 bases between the germline ends. This CDR3 is CASSEGLVSYNEQFF. The CDR3 DNA is TGTGCCAGCAGTGAAGGTCTAGTTTCATACAATGAGCAGTTCTTC.

The rearrangement joins TRBV6-2 or TRBV6-3 to TRBJ2-7; D remains ambiguous. V lost 5 bases to trimming and J lost 3 bases, with 11 bases between them. Looked up from germline, CDR1 is MNHEY and CDR2 is SVGEGT. This CDR3 is built from 13 residues. CDR3 protein: CASSPSRIYEQYF. CDR3 bases: TGTGCCAGCAGTCCGTCGAGGATCTACGAGCAGTACTTC.

V and J are TRBV2 and TRBJ2-5; D gene ambiguous. The germline V gene has CDR1 SNHLY and CDR2 FYNNEI. The CDR3 is made up of 11 amino acids. V was cut by 2 bases and J by 6 bases, with 4 bases left in between. Here the CDR3 reads CASSETKTQYF. In DNA, the CDR3 is TGTGCCAGCAGTGAAACAAAGACCCAGTACTTC.

This chain connects TRBV4-3 to TRBJ1-1; no definite D call. Germline CDR1 reads LGHNA; CDR2 reads YSLEER. The V end lost 3 bases, the J end lost 1 base, and 18 bases lay between the germline ends. This CDR3 has 17 residues. The CDR3 nucleotides read TGCGCCAGCAGCCAGGCCTCCGAGGGATTGGGGAACACTGAAGCTTTCTTT. This encodes CASSQASEGLGNTEAFF.

This rearrangement joins TRBV12-5 to TRBJ2-3; 7 positions match TRBD1. This CDR3 spans 14 amino acids. Germline trimming cut 7 bases from V and 3 bases from J; bases unmatched to any gene: 7. Germline CDR1 reads LGHNT; CDR2 reads FRNRAP. The CDR3 loop reads CASVLQGLTDTQYF. DNA of the CDR3: TGTGCTAGTGTCCTACAGGGGTTAACAGATACGCAGTATTTT.

This chain connects TRBV28 to TRBJ2-7, with 8 positions matching TRBD1. The V gene end was trimmed by 4 bases and the J gene end by 9 bases; junction bases not matched to a gene: 5. This CDR3 region has 12 residues. The germline V gene has CDR1 MDHEN and CDR2 SYDVKM. CDR3 residues: CASSWTGSVQYF. CDR3 coding DNA: TGTGCCAGCAGTTGGACAGGGTCAGTGCAGTACTTC.

The chain carries TRBV18 and TRBJ1-2, with 8 bases fitting TRBD1. This CDR3 spans 13 amino acids. Germline CDR1 is KGHSH and CDR2 is LQKENI. V lost 8 bases and J lost 5; bases outside the gene matches: 7. CDR3 sequence reads: CASTRDRLYGYTF. Here the CDR3 DNA reads TGTGCCAGCACCCGGGACAGGCTATATGGCTACACCTTC.

This clone has a handful of counts. The same CDR3 arises from other DNA sequences in this sample as well. V gene TRBV7-9 combines with J gene TRBJ2-2; TRBD2 aligns across 7 bases. Germline CDR1 and CDR2: SEHNR and FQNEAQ (reference sequence). CDR3 length: 15 amino acids. The J segment lost 0 bases and the V segment lost 4 bases, leaving 2 bases of the junction unmatched. CDR3 sequence: CASSSTSPNTGELFF. Written as DNA, the CDR3 is TGTGCCAGCAGCTCGACTAGCCCGAACACCGGGGAGCTGTTTTTT.

The chain uses TRBV7-9 and TRBJ1-1, with unresolved D. Trimming pared 3 bases from V and 1 base from J, leaving 9 bases between. CDR1 and CDR2 (germline): SEHNR, FQNEAQ (reference sequence). The CDR3 is made up of 14 amino acids. The CDR3 DNA reads TGTGCCAGCAGCTTCTCTCCCCGGAACACTGAAGCTTTCTTT. Translated, it gives CASSFSPRNTEAFF.

This clone was detected once. The CDR3 loop is CASSTYLGQGKNQPQHF. The DNA for the CDR3 is TGTGCCAGTAGTACCTACCTTGGACAGGGAAAAAATCAGCCCCAGCATTTT. V and J are TRBV19 and TRBJ1-5, with TRBD1 matching 8 bases. The V and J ends lost 4 bases and 4 bases, in that order; junction bases with no gene match: 12. There are 17 residues in the CDR3. CDR1 and CDR2 from the germline V gene are LNHDA and SQIVND (reference sequence).

This clone was detected a few times. The rearrangement joins TRBV5-1 to TRBJ1-2; TRBD1 might be the D (5 bases). The CDR3 runs to 14 residues. V lost 4 bases and J 2 bases, leaving 12 bases between the germline ends. The germline CDR1 and CDR2 sequences are SGHRS and YFSETQ. The CDR3 loop is CASSPSGGNYGYTF. DNA of the CDR3: TGCGCCAGCAGCCCCAGTGGGGGGAACTATGGCTACACCTTC.

CDR3 residues: CASERYREGEKLFF. The CDR3 bases are TGTGCCAGCGAGCGCTACAGGGAGGGTGAAAAACTGTTTTTT. The chain is built from TRBV2 and TRBJ1-4; the D gene is possibly TRBD1 (6 bases). The V gene's germline CDR1 is SNHLY and CDR2 FYNNEI. Trimming cost V 8 bases and J 7 bases, with 17 bases left between them. This CDR3 is built from 14 residues.